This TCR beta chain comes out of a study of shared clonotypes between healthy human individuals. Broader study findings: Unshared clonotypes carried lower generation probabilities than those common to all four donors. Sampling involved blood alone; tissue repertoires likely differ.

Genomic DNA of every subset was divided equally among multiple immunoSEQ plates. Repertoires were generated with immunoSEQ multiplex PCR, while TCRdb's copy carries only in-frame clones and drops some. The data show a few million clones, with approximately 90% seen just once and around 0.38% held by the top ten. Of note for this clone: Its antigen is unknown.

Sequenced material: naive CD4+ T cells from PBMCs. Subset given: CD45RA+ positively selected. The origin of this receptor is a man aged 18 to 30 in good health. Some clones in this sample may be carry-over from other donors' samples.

CDR3 amino acids: CASSQGKRDRGQETQYF. The CDR3 nucleotides read TGTGCCAGCAGCCAAGGAAAGCGGGACAGGGGACAAGAGACCCAGTACTTC. The chain combines TRBV14 with TRBJ2-5; TRBD1 matches at 10 bases. The CDR3 loop spans 17 amino acids. Per germline, CDR1 SGHDN and CDR2 FVKESK. V lost 1 base to trimming and J lost 2 bases; unmatched junction nucleotides: 7.